Listed below are T cell receptor beta chains from one sample, sequenced in a study of T-cell memory formation after mild COVID-19. TCRdb ran MiXCR on the 5' RACE reads and lists one entry per CDR3 protein. The sample carries about 350,000 distinct CDR3 sequences, approximately 13% recorded once. Material for sequencing was PBMCs or a T cell subset sorted from them (not recorded which). Receptors were obtained from a man younger than 35 who had mild COVID-19 (a few samples of this study predate the infection). Cell type and time point are not known. The CDR3 runs from the conserved cysteine through the conserved F or W. Each record gives: D gene, clone size, J gene, V gene, CDR3 length, CDR3 protein, CDR3 DNA. D genes are given only for firm matches. A row's size may be missing; if present it is once, few, many or a size class.

D: NA
size: few
J: TRBJ1-5
V: TRBV4-3
length: 14
CDR3: CASSQEKGSQPQHF
DNA: TGCGCCAGCAGCCAAGAAAAGGGGTCGCAGCCCCAGCATTTT

D: NA
size: NA
J: TRBJ2-5
V: TRBV24-1
length: 15
CDR3: CATSDSEAAGETQYF
DNA: TGTGCCACCAGTGATTCGGAAGCGGCGGGGGAGACCCAGTACTTC

D: TRBD2
size: many
J: TRBJ2-1
V: TRBV7-9
length: 16
CDR3: CASSFGLAGGQSEQFF
DNA: TGTGCCAGCAGCTTCGGACTAGCGGGGGGGCAGAGTGAGCAGTTCTTC

D: TRBD1
size: few
J: TRBJ1-5
V: TRBV12-3/TRBV12-4
length: 14
CDR3: CASTSDRANQPQHF
DNA: TGTGCCAGCACCTCGGACAGGGCCAATCAGCCCCAGCATTTT

D: NA
size: many
J: TRBJ1-2
V: TRBV7-9
length: 13
CDR3: CASSLGGDYGYTF
DNA: TGTGCCAGCAGCTTAGGAGGAGACTATGGCTACACCTTC

D: NA
size: NA
J: TRBJ1-2
V: TRBV11-2
length: 16
CDR3: CASSSLRRGRGYGYTF
DNA: TGTGCCAGCAGCTCCTTACGCAGGGGAAGGGGCTATGGCTACACCTTC

D: NA
size: many
J: TRBJ1-6
V: TRBV4-3
length: 15
CDR3: CASSQETADNSPLHF
DNA: TGCGCCAGCAGCCAAGAAACGGCAGATAATTCACCCCTCCACTTT

D: TRBD1
size: many
J: TRBJ1-1
V: TRBV12-3/TRBV12-4
length: 14
CDR3: CASSSGQGITEAFF
DNA: TGTGCCAGCAGTTCCGGACAGGGTATCACTGAAGCTTTCTTT

D: TRBD1
size: few
J: TRBJ2-7
V: TRBV27
length: 16
CDR3: CASSSTNRDREYEQYF
DNA: TGTGCCAGCAGTTCGACTAACCGGGACAGGGAGTACGAGCAGTACTTC

D: TRBD1
size: few
J: TRBJ1-4
V: TRBV25-1
length: 15
CDR3: CASSEWYRGSEKLFF
DNA: TGTGCCAGCAGTGAATGGTACAGGGGGTCTGAAAAACTGTTTTTT

D: TRBD2
size: NA
J: TRBJ2-5
V: TRBV7-2
length: 16
CDR3: CASSLNSGTSGETQYF
DNA: TGTGCCAGCAGCTTGAATTCCGGGACTAGCGGAGAGACCCAGTACTTC

D: NA
size: few
J: TRBJ2-7
V: TRBV2
length: 13
CDR3: CASRGGRQGEQYF
DNA: TGTGCCAGCAGGGGGGGGCGCCAGGGCGAGCAGTACTTC

D: NA
size: NA
J: TRBJ1-4
V: TRBV20-1
length: 13
CDR3: CSASSGGDEKLFF
DNA: TGCAGTGCTAGCTCGGGGGGAGATGAAAAACTGTTTTTT

D: NA
size: many
J: TRBJ2-2
V: TRBV15
length: 16
CDR3: CATSRDPTGPTGELFF
DNA: TGTGCCACCAGCAGAGATCCTACAGGGCCCACCGGGGAGCTGTTTTTT

D: NA
size: many
J: TRBJ2-1
V: TRBV7-2
length: 15
CDR3: CASSLEGGLGDEQFF
DNA: TGTGCCAGCAGCTTAGAAGGGGGTCTCGGGGATGAGCAGTTCTTC

D: NA
size: few
J: TRBJ1-4
V: TRBV6-5
length: 14
CDR3: CASSYSGRNEKLFF
DNA: TGTGCCAGCAGTTACTCAGGAAGGAATGAAAAACTGTTTTTT

D: NA
size: NA
J: TRBJ1-2
V: TRBV5-1
length: 15
CDR3: CASNGGGPGVDGYTF
DNA: TGCGCCAGCAATGGAGGAGGCCCCGGCGTGGACGGCTACACCTTC

D: NA
size: few
J: TRBJ2-3
V: TRBV6-4
length: 14
CDR3: CATSTTPTTDTQYF
DNA: TGTGCCACTTCAACGACCCCAACCACAGATACGCAGTATTTT

D: NA
size: NA
J: TRBJ2-1
V: TRBV4-3
length: 17
CDR3: CASSQAPPGSSYNEQFF
DNA: TGCGCCAGCAGCCAAGCCCCTCCGGGGAGCTCCTACAATGAGCAGTTCTTC

D: NA
size: many
J: TRBJ2-1
V: TRBV11-2
length: 14
CDR3: CASSFAGAANEQFF
DNA: TGTGCCAGCAGCTTTGCGGGGGCTGCCAATGAGCAGTTCTTC